This TCR beta chain was retrieved from a study of shared clonotypes between healthy human individuals. Assay: immunoSEQ multiplex PCR; the TCRdb copy retains only in-frame clones and omits some. The repertoire consists of about 2 million clones, with 85% to 95% occurring once and the leading ten covering approximately 0.13%. Trimming removed 5 bases at V and 7 bases at J, with 15 bases between. Per the germline V gene, CDR1 is SGHTA and CDR2 is FQGNSA. This CDR3 region has 13 residues. This receptor was obtained from a man younger than 35 in good health. The genes are TRBV7-2 and TRBJ2-7, with D perhaps being TRBD1 or TRBD2 (5 bases each). The sequenced material came from naive CD4+ T cells sorted from blood. Regarding subset: CD45RA+ positively selected. This chain's CDR3 is CASSRRGTPEQYF. The CDR3 DNA follows: TGTGCCAGCAGCCGGCGAGGGACCCCTGAGCAGTACTTC.